One TCR beta chain is described in this entry. Trimming shortened V by 2 bases and J by 0 bases, and 13 bases separated the two germline ends. The CDR3 contains 16 residues. Looked up from germline, CDR1 is MNHEY and CDR2 is SVGAGI. An immunoSEQ assay, version v3.0, was performed at survey level. Researchers set sequencing to target 40,000-50,000 T-cell genomes per sample. TCRdb's copy holds only in-frame clones and misses some; the assay was immunoSEQ multiplex PCR. This sample carries roughly 35,000 clones, 85% of them seen once, and the ten largest clones take less than 5.5%. The data belong to a study of long-term antiretroviral therapy in people with HIV.

The chain carries TRBV6-5 and TRBJ1-2; D is unclear. The starting material was unsorted PBMCs, obtained around 3.3 years after starting antiretroviral therapy. This clonotype was sampled from a young man with HIV. The CDR3 DNA reads TGTGCCAGCAGTTACAGTTCAGCAGGATCTAACTATGGCTACACCTTC. The encoded protein is CASSYSSAGSNYGYTF.